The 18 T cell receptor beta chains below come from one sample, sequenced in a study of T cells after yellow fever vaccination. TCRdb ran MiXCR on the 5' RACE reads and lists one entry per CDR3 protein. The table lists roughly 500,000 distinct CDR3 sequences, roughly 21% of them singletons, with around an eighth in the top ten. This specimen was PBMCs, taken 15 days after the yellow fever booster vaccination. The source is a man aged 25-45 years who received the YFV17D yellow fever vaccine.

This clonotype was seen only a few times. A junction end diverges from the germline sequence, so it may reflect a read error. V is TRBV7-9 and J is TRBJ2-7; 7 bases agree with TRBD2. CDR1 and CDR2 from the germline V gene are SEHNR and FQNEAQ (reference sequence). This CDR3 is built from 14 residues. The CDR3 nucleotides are TGTGCCAGCAGCCTAGCGGCATCTCCCTACGAGCAGTACTTC. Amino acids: CASSLAASPYEQYF.

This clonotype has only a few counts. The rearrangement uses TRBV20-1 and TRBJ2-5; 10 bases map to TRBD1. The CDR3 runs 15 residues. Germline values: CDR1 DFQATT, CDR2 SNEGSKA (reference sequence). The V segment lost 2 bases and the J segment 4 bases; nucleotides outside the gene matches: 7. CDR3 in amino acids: CSARPATGGGETQYF. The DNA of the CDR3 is TGCAGTGCTAGACCCGCGACAGGGGGCGGAGAGACCCAGTACTTC.

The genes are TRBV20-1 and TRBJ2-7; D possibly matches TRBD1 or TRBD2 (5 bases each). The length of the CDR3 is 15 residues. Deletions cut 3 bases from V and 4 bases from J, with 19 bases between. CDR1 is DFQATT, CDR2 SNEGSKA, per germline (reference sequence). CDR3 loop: CSARGLRAGAYEQYF. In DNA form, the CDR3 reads TGCAGTGCTAGGGGTCTCCGGGCCGGGGCTTACGAGCAGTACTTC.

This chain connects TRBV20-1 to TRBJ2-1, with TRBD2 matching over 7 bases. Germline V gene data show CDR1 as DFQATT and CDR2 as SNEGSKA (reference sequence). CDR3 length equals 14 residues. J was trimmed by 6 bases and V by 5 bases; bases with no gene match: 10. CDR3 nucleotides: TGCAGTGCTCAGCGGGGACTACCACCCAATGAGCAGTTCTTC. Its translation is CSAQRGLPPNEQFF.

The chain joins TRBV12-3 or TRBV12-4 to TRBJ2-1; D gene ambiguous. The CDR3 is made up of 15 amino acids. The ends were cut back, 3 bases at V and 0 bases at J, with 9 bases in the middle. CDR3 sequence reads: CASSFGPSSYNEQFF. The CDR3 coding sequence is TGTGCCAGCAGTTTTGGACCTAGCTCCTACAATGAGCAGTTCTTC.

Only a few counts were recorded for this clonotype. The CDR3, as DNA: TGCGCCAGCAGCCAAGACCGACTAGCGGGCGCGGGGGCGCAGTATTTT. Its protein is CASSQDRLAGAGAQYF. This rearrangement joins TRBV4-3 to TRBJ2-3, with 10 positions matching TRBD2. Germline loops: CDR1 LGHNA, CDR2 YSLEER. The junction had 10 bases not matched to a gene; V was cut back by 0 bases and J by 10 bases. This CDR3 is 16 amino acids long.

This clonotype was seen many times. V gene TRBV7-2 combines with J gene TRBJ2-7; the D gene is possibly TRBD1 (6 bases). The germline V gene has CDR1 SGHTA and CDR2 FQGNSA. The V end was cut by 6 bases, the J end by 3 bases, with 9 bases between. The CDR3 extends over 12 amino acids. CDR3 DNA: TGTGCCAGCAGTGAACAGGGCTACGAGCAGTACTTC. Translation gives CASSEQGYEQYF.

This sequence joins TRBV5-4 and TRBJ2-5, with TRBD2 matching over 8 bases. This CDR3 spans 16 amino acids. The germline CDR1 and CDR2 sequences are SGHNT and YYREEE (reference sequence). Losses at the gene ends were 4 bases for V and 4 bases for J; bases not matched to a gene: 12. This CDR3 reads CASSRYSGKQGETQYF. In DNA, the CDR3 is TGTGCCAGCAGCCGTTATAGCGGGAAACAGGGAGAGACCCAGTACTTC. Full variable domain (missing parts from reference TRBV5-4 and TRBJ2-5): ETGVTQSPTHLIKTRGQQVTLRCSSQSGHNTVSWYQQALGQGPQFIFQYYREEENGRGNFPPRFSGLQFPNYSSELNVNALELDDSALYLCASSRYSGKQGETQYFGPGTRLLVL.

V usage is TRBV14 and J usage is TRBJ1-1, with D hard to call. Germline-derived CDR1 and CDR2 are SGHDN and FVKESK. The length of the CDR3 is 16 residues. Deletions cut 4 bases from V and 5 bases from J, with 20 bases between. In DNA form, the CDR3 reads TGTGCCAGCAGCCCGATAGGAGTAAGCCGAGGGACTGAAGCTTTCTTT. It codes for CASSPIGVSRGTEAFF.

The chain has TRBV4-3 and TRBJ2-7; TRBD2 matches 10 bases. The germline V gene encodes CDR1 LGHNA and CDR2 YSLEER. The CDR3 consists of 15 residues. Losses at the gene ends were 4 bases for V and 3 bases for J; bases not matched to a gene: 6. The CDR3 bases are TGCGCCAGCAGCCCCAGTCCTAGCGGGGGCTACGAGCAGTACTTC. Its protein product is CASSPSPSGGYEQYF.

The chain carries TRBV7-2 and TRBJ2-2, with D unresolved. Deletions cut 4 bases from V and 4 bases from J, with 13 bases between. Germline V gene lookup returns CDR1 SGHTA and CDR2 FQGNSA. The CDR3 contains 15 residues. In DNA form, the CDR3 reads TGTGCCAGCAGCTCATCCCCTGGATTCACCGGGGAGCTGTTTTTT. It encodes CASSSSPGFTGELFF. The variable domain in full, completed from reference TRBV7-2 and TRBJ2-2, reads GAGVSQSPSNKVTEKGKDVELRCDPISGHTALYWYRQSLGQGLEFLIYFQGNSAPDKSGLPSDRFSAERTGGSVSTLTIQRTQQEDSAVYLCASSSSPGFTGELFFGEGSRLTVL.

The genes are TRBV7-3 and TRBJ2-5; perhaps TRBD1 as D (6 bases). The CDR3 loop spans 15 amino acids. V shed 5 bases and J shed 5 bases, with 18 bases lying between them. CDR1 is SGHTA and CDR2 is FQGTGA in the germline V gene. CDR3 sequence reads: CASSQTAGTYETQYF. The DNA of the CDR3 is TGTGCCAGCAGCCAGACCGCCGGGACATATGAGACCCAGTACTTC.

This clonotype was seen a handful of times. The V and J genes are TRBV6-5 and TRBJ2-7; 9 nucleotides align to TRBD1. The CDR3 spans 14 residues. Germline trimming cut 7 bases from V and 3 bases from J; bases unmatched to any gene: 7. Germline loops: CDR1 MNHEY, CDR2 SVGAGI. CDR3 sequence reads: CASTLGGQGYEQYF. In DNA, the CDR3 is TGTGCCAGCACACTAGGGGGACAGGGCTACGAGCAGTACTTC.

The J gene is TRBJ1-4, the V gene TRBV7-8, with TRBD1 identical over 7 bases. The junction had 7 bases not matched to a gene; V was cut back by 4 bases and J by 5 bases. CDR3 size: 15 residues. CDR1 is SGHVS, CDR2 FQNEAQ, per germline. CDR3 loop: CASSSAGTANEKLFF. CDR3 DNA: TGTGCCAGCAGCTCCGCCGGGACAGCGAATGAAAAACTGTTTTTT.

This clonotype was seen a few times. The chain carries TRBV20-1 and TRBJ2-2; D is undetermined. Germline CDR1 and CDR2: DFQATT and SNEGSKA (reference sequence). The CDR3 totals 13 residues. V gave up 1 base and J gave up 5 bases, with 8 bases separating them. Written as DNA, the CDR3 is TGCAGTGCTAGAGGTTTTGAGACCGGGGAGCTGTTTTTT. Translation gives CSARGFETGELFF.

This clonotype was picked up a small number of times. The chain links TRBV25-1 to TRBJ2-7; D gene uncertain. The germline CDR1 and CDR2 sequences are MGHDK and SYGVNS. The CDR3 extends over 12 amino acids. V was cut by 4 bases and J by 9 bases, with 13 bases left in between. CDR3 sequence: CASSVGWTAQYF. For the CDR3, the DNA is TGTGCCAGCAGTGTCGGGTGGACCGCGCAGTACTTC.

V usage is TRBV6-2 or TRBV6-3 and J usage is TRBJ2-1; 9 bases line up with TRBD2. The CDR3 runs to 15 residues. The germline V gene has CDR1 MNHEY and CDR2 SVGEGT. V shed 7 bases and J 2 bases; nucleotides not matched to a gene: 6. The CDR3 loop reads CASIPGLAPYNEQFF. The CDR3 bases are TGTGCCAGCATCCCGGGACTAGCCCCCTACAATGAGCAGTTCTTC.

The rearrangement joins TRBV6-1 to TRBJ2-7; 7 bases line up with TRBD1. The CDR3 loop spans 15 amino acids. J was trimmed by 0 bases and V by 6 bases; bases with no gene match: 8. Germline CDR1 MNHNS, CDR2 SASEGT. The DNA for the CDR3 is TGTGCCAGCAGCACCGCCCCAGGGGGCTCCTACGAGCAGTACTTC. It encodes CASSTAPGGSYEQYF.